Reported below is one T cell receptor beta chain. The antigen remains undetermined. The data belong to a study of shared clonotypes between healthy human individuals. Findings and limits, study-wide: Generation probabilities were higher for clonotypes shared across all four sorted-subset donors than for unshared ones.

As originally analysed: Junction-only immunoSEQ sequences carried no quality scores, so filtering differed. Assay: immunoSEQ multiplex PCR; the TCRdb copy retains only in-frame clones and omits some. The V and J calls and the clone size are those of that table, but D and trimming were determined from the DNA. In the table there are 2 million to 2.5 million clones, 85% to 95% of which are singletons. The CDR3 is 18 amino acids. The V and J ends lost 5 bases and 2 bases, in that order; junction bases with no gene match: 16. CDR1 SEHNR and CDR2 FQNEAQ come from the germline V gene (reference sequence). This TCR came from a man aged 18 to 35 in good health. Some clones in this sample may be carry-over from other donors' samples. V gene TRBV7-9 combines with J gene TRBJ2-3; 7 bases map to TRBD1. Input material: naive CD4+ T cells from PBMCs. Stated subset: CD45RA+ positively selected. The CDR3 DNA sequence: TGTGCCAGCAGCCGAGACAGGGACCTTCTCTCCGTCACAGATACGCAGTATTTT. Protein product: CASSRDRDLLSVTDTQYF.